Sequencing of this T cell receptor (beta chain) was carried out in a study of CD8+CD57+ T cells in acquired aplastic anemia. Profiles of TCR beta VDJ and CDR3 were generated from a genomic DNA template. Each CDR3 protein is one row after TCRdb ran MiXCR on the reads. The data contain about 470,000 distinct CDR3 sequences, approximately 33% of them seen just once; the ten biggest clones take up roughly 0.89%. The CDR3 is 19 residues long. V was clipped by 8 bases and J by 1 base; unmatched bases: 13. Flow cytometry had shown expanded CD8+CD57+ cells in the patients chosen for sequencing. This clonotype was detected only a few times.

This chain connects TRBV12-3 or TRBV12-4 to TRBJ1-6, with TRBD1 matching over 11 bases. This TCR was sampled from a human donor with aplastic anemia. Sequencing input: sorted CD4+, CD8+, or CD8+CD57+ T cells (not recorded which) from PBMCs. The CDR3 region is CASDKSGTGGMSYNSPLHF. The CDR3 DNA sequence: TGTGCCAGCGATAAATCCGGGACAGGGGGTATGTCCTATAATTCACCCCTCCACTTT.